This entry concerns a single TCR beta chain. Its target is unknown. The ends were cut back, 2 bases at V and 5 bases at J, with 21 bases in the middle. This CDR3 is 17 amino acids long. The V gene's germline CDR1 is MDHEN and CDR2 SYDVKM. This sample was taken from a study of shared clonotypes between healthy human individuals. Data came from immunoSEQ multiplex PCR; TCRdb stores just in-frame clones and leaves some out. In the table there are roughly 2.2 million clones, just over 90% of which are singletons. Study-wide findings and caveats: What naive subsets generally showed was a larger estimated richness than memory subsets showed.

The clonotype was recovered from a man aged 18 to 35 in good health. Some clones in this sample may be carry-over from other donors' samples. The sample taken for sequencing was naive CD4+ T cells from PBMCs. Documented subset: CD45RA+ positively selected. This chain connects TRBV28 to TRBJ2-5, with no clear D. CDR3 amino acids: CASSLAVAPRLGETQYF. The CDR3 coding sequence is TGTGCCAGCAGTTTAGCGGTCGCGCCTAGGCTAGGGGAGACCCAGTACTTC.